The 25 T cell receptor beta chains below were found in one sample sequenced in a study of blood T cell repertoires in COVID-19. Generated by immunoSEQ multiplex PCR, the TCRdb table keeps only in-frame clones and is missing some. The sample has under 120,000 clones, around 66% seen once. The sample taken for sequencing was peripheral blood. These receptors were obtained from a man at least 80 years old with acute or convalescent COVID-19.

This clone came up once. The chain links TRBV2 to TRBJ2-7; 11 bases agree with TRBD2. CDR3 size: 14 residues. V dropped 4 bases and J dropped 3; count of bases not matched to a gene: 2. Germline CDR1 reads SNHLY; CDR2 reads FYNNEI. CDR3 DNA: TGTGCCAGCAGTGGGACTAGCGGGTTCTACGAGCAGTACTTC. The encoded protein is CASSGTSGFYEQYF. The entire variable domain, with the rest obtained from reference TRBV2 and TRBJ2-7, is as follows: EPEVTQTPSHQVTQMGQEVILRCVPISNHLYFYWYRQILGQKVEFLVSFYNNEISEKSEIFDDQFSVERPDGSNFTLKIRSTKLEDSAMYFCASSGTSGFYEQYFGPGTRLTVT.

The genes are TRBV4-1 and TRBJ1-1, with 8 bases aligning to TRBD1. From germline, CDR1 is MGHRA and CDR2 YSYEKL. The CDR3 length is 14 residues. J gave up 3 bases and V 4 bases, and 4 bases lay outside the gene matches. CDR3 protein: CASSPGGRDTEAFF. The DNA for the CDR3 is TGCGCCAGCAGCCCAGGGGGCCGGGACACTGAAGCTTTCTTT.

The chain is built from TRBV10-2 and TRBJ2-7, with 8 bases matching TRBD2. Germline trimming cut 4 bases from V and 6 bases from J; bases unmatched to any gene: 8. This CDR3 contains 14 residues. CDR1 and CDR2 from the germline V gene are WSHSY and SAAADI. CDR3 sequence (DNA): TGCGCCAGCAGTGGGACTCGGGAGGGACCCGAGCAGTACTTC. This translates into CASSGTREGPEQYF.

The rearrangement uses TRBV19 and TRBJ2-5; 7 bases are shared with TRBD1. This CDR3 is 14 amino acids long. Germline V gene data show CDR1 as LNHDA and CDR2 as SQIVND (reference sequence). J lost 5 bases, V lost 2 bases, and 5 bases had no gene match. In nucleotides, the CDR3 is TGTGCCAGTAGTATATCACAGGGGCGGGAGACCCAGTACTTC. Translated: CASSISQGRETQYF.

V gene TRBV14 combines with J gene TRBJ1-6; 7 positions match TRBD1. CDR1 SGHDN and CDR2 FVKESK come from the germline V gene. V lost 3 bases and J lost 4; bases outside the gene matches: 0. The CDR3 covers 14 residues. The CDR3 DNA follows: TGTGCCAGCAGCCAGGGACAGTATAATTCACCCCTCCACTTT. Protein sequence: CASSQGQYNSPLHF.

The rearrangement links TRBV10-3 to TRBJ2-2, with 12 nucleotides matching TRBD2. Germline values: CDR1 ENHRY, CDR2 SYGVKD. After removal of 10 bases from V and 2 bases from J, the junction contained 2 bases not matched to a gene. The CDR3 loop spans 14 amino acids. CDR3 sequence: CATGLAGNTGELFF. The CDR3 DNA reads TGTGCCACCGGACTAGCGGGAAACACCGGGGAGCTGTTTTTT.

This chain links TRBV5-8 with TRBJ2-3; 8 nucleotides match TRBD2. The germline gives CDR1 SGHTS, CDR2 YDEGEE. CDR3 length: 16 residues. The V and J ends lost 3 bases and 4 bases, in that order; junction bases with no gene match: 10. The CDR3 is CASSSHKLADSDTQYF. In DNA, the CDR3 is TGTGCCAGCAGCTCGCACAAACTAGCGGACTCAGATACGCAGTATTTT.

The rearrangement links TRBV18 to TRBJ1-5; 8 bases line up with TRBD1. CDR1 KGHSH and CDR2 LQKENI come from the germline V gene. This CDR3 contains 17 residues. With 2 bases clipped from V and 4 bases from J, the junction kept 10 bases outside the gene matches. In DNA, the CDR3 is TGTGCCAGCTCACCAATAGAGAACAGGGGGGCGAATCAGCCCCAGCATTTT. This gives the protein CASSPIENRGANQPQHF.

This clone was counted between two and nine times. This chain joins TRBV5-1 and TRBJ1-3; D is possibly TRBD1 (5 bases). Per germline, CDR1 SGHRS and CDR2 YFSETQ. V lost 5 bases and J lost 3, with 9 bases in between. CDR3 length: 13 amino acids. CDR3 DNA sequence: TGCGCCAGCAGGGAGGGGTTTGGAAACACCATATATTTT. It yields the protein CASREGFGNTIYF.

The chain employs TRBV28 and TRBJ1-2; D is uncertain. This CDR3 region has 16 residues. From germline, CDR1 is MDHEN and CDR2 SYDVKM. Trimming removed 6 bases at V and 1 base at J, with 18 bases between. The chain's CDR3 is CASRNLKDLVNYGYTF. CDR3 nucleotides: TGTGCCAGCAGAAACCTCAAGGATCTAGTTAACTATGGCTACACCTTC.

V usage is TRBV6-5 and J usage is TRBJ1-2; D gene unclear. Trimming removed 8 bases at V and 4 bases at J, with 5 bases between. The V gene's germline CDR1 is MNHEY and CDR2 SVGAGI. There are 10 residues in the CDR3. The CDR3 loop is CASDTYGYTF. The DNA of the CDR3 is TGTGCCAGCGACACCTATGGCTACACCTTC.

The rearrangement links TRBV27 to TRBJ2-2; perhaps TRBD2 as D (6 bases). Trimming removed 4 bases from V and 2 bases from J, with 8 bases in between. Germline V CDR1 and CDR2: MNHEY, SMNVEV (reference sequence). This CDR3 is 14 amino acids long. For the CDR3, the DNA is TGTGCCAGCAGTTGGGAGGCTAACACCGGGGAGCTGTTTTTT. Its translation is CASSWEANTGELFF.

This chain uses TRBV5-5 with TRBJ2-7; D not resolved. With 6 bases removed from V and 3 bases from J, the gap between germline ends came to 10 bases. The CDR3 has 12 amino acids. The germline V gene encodes CDR1 SGHKS and CDR2 YYEKEE (reference sequence). The CDR3 coding sequence is TGTGCCAGCAACCTCGTCGGCTACGAGCAGTACTTC. Protein sequence: CASNLVGYEQYF.

As to this clone: Other DNA sequences within the sample encode an identical CDR3. The rearrangement uses TRBV29-1 and TRBJ2-6; D is uncertain. The V gene lost 4 bases and the J gene lost 0 bases, with 4 bases spanning the gap. The CDR3 consists of 13 residues. Germline V gene sequence: CDR1 SQVTM, CDR2 ANQGSEA. Here the CDR3 reads CSVAFSGANVLTF. The CDR3 DNA sequence: TGCAGCGTTGCTTTCTCTGGGGCCAACGTCCTGACTTTC.

The V gene is TRBV5-8, the J gene TRBJ2-7, with 12 bases lining up with TRBD1. CDR1 and CDR2 (germline): SGHTS, YDEGEE. The J segment lost 5 bases and the V segment lost 4 bases, leaving 7 bases of the junction unmatched. This CDR3 comprises 15 residues. CDR3: CASSQRDRGRNEQYF. In DNA, the CDR3 is TGTGCCAGCAGCCAAAGGGACAGGGGGCGGAACGAGCAGTACTTC. The entire variable domain, with the rest obtained from reference TRBV5-8 and TRBJ2-7, is as follows: EAGVTQSPTHLIKTRGQQATLRCSPISGHTSVYWYQQALGLGLQFLLWYDEGEERNRGNFPPRFSGRQFPNYSSELNVNALELEDSALYLCASSQRDRGRNEQYFGPGTRLTVT.

This clone was detected a few times. V gene TRBV2 combines with J gene TRBJ2-1; 9 bases are shared with TRBD2. CDR3 size: 15 residues. CDR1 and CDR2 (germline): SNHLY, FYNNEI. V lost 2 bases and J lost 5; bases outside the gene matches: 4. CDR3 residues: CASSEWLAGNNEQFF. The CDR3 DNA reads as TGTGCCAGCAGTGAATGGCTAGCGGGAAACAATGAGCAGTTCTTC.

The chain carries TRBV18 and TRBJ2-2; 9 nucleotides agree with TRBD1. The CDR3 has 15 residues. Per the germline V gene, CDR1 is KGHSH and CDR2 is LQKENI. The V and J ends lost 0 bases and 6 bases, in that order; junction bases with no gene match: 2. The CDR3 DNA follows: TGTGCCAGCTCACCACCGACAGGGGGTTCCGGGGAGCTGTTTTTT. Amino acids: CASSPPTGGSGELFF.

The chain combines TRBV19 with TRBJ1-1; D uncertain. CDR3 size: 14 residues. Trimming removed 7 bases from V and 4 bases from J, with 16 bases in between. The germline CDR1 and CDR2 sequences are LNHDA and SQIVND (reference sequence). CDR3 protein: CASNPGARSTEAFF. CDR3 in DNA: TGTGCCAGTAACCCCGGTGCTCGGAGCACTGAAGCTTTCTTT.

This clone showed up just a few times. The chain couples TRBV9 to TRBJ1-6; D is possibly TRBD1 (5 bases). The ends were cut back, 0 bases at V and 1 base at J, with 5 bases in the middle. This CDR3 has 15 residues. Germline V CDR1 and CDR2: SGDLS, YYNGEE. The CDR3 DNA reads TGTGCCAGCAGCGTAGAGGGGTCCTATAATTCACCCCTCCACTTT. Amino acids: CASSVEGSYNSPLHF.

The rearrangement uses TRBV7-2 and TRBJ2-5, with 7 bases that match TRBD1. CDR1 and CDR2 (germline): SGHTA, FQGNSA. The ends lost 4 bases at V and 4 bases at J; junction bases unmatched: 9. The CDR3 has 15 residues. The CDR3 here is CASSSPLYRGETQYF. CDR3 coding DNA: TGTGCCAGCAGCTCCCCGCTCTACAGGGGAGAGACCCAGTACTTC. Complete variable domain (other parts from reference TRBV7-2 and TRBJ2-5): GAGVSQSPSNKVTEKGKDVELRCDPISGHTALYWYRQSLGQGLEFLIYFQGNSAPDKSGLPSDRFSAERTGGSVSTLTIQRTQQEDSAVYLCASSSPLYRGETQYFGPGTRLLVL.

The rearrangement uses TRBV27 and TRBJ2-1; 9 bases align to TRBD1. Looked up from germline, CDR1 is MNHEY and CDR2 is SMNVEV (reference sequence). The trim removed 7 bases at V and 8 bases at J, leaving 9 bases unmatched. The CDR3 contains 14 residues. Here the CDR3 reads CASKSGQGSHEQFF. CDR3 in DNA: TGTGCCAGCAAATCGGGACAGGGTAGCCATGAGCAGTTCTTC.

V is TRBV18 and J is TRBJ2-7, with D possibly being TRBD1 (6 bases). Germline V gene sequence: CDR1 KGHSH, CDR2 LQKENI. The V gene lost 5 bases and the J gene lost 5 bases, with 10 bases spanning the gap. CDR3 size: 12 residues. The CDR3 DNA sequence: TGTGCCAGCTCAAACAGGGTTAACGAGCAGTACTTC. This encodes CASSNRVNEQYF.

This rearrangement joins TRBV24-1 to TRBJ2-1; tentatively, D is TRBD1 (5 bases). In germline, CDR1 is KGHDR, CDR2 SFDVKD. The CDR3 has 15 residues. V was trimmed by 3 bases and J by 9 bases, leaving 17 bases between them. The DNA for the CDR3 is TGTGCCACCAGTGATGCGGCAGGGATCTCTACTGAGCAGTTCTTC. This sequence encodes CATSDAAGISTEQFF.

V is TRBV9 and J is TRBJ2-7, with D maybe TRBD2 (5 bases). Germline V CDR1 and CDR2: SGDLS, YYNGEE. There are 14 residues in the CDR3. The ends were cut back, 4 bases at V and 1 base at J, with 12 bases in the middle. The CDR3 coding sequence is TGTGCCAGCAGCACCGGACGGGGATCCTACGAGCAGTACTTC. Protein sequence: CASSTGRGSYEQYF.

The chain uses TRBV5-1 and TRBJ1-5; D is perhaps TRBD1 (6 bases). The CDR3 has 15 residues. CDR1 and CDR2 (germline): SGHRS, YFSETQ. V lost 0 bases to trimming and J lost 7 bases, with 14 bases between them. CDR3 residues: CASSLEGLRGQPQHF. In DNA, the CDR3 is TGCGCCAGCAGCTTGGAAGGTCTCAGGGGACAGCCCCAGCATTTT.